This TCR beta chain emerged from a study of beta chain features in type 1 diabetes. Cells sorted by CD45RO/CCR7/CD25/CD127/CD95/CD27 comprised CD4+ naive, central memory, regulatory and stem cell-like memory cells. Worth noting for this clone: Its target is unknown.

This CDR3 is built from 13 residues. Germline assignment: CDR1 SNHLY and CDR2 FYNNEI. V lost 5 bases, J lost 5 bases, and 3 bases stayed unmatched. Study findings and constraints: A potential PCR bias toward shorter templates would be equal in patient and control samples. People with Type 1 diabetes carried modestly yet significantly shorter TCRB CDR3s in all four CD4+ subsets.

The investigators reverse transcribed all of the isolated RNA, so they sequenced expressed TCRB transcripts. Generated by immunoSEQ multiplex PCR, the TCRdb table keeps only in-frame clones and is missing some. The sample yields around 280,000 clones, over 14% seen once. The sequencing sample was made of naive CD4+ T cells from blood. The gene calls are TRBV2 and TRBJ1-5, with TRBD1 identical over 7 bases. The TCR was taken from a man in his late teens or twenties with type 1 diabetes. Here the CDR3 DNA reads TGTGCCAGCAGTAGGGACAGTTATCAGCCCCAGCATTTT. Translating gives CASSRDSYQPQHF.